Below, 21 T cell receptor beta chains from the same sample are listed, as sequenced in a study of T cell responses to AZD1222 COVID-19 vaccine. TCRdb keeps only in-frame clones here, not all; method: immunoSEQ multiplex PCR. The table records approximately 150,000 clones, 92% of them present only once. Here the sequenced sample was peripheral blood, taken on day 0 of AZD1222 vaccination. The receptors shown here come from an adult in good health.

This clone is a singleton in its sample. The V gene is TRBV19, the J gene TRBJ2-5; D is tentatively TRBD1 or TRBD2 (6 bases each). V was clipped by 3 bases and J by 3 bases, with 14 bases between them. Per the germline V gene, CDR1 is LNHDA and CDR2 is SQIVND (reference sequence). CDR3 size: 15 residues. The CDR3 DNA is TGTGCCAGTAGTATTTGGATGGGGGGCAAAGAGACCCAGTACTTC. As protein: CASSIWMGGKETQYF. Using reference TRBV19 and TRBJ2-5 for the parts outside the CDR3, the full variable domain is DGGITQSPKYLFRKEGQNVTLSCEQNLNHDAMYWYRQDPGQGLRLIYYSQIVNDFQKGDIAEGYSVSREKKESFPLTVTSAQKNPTAFYLCASSIWMGGKETQYFGPGTRLLVL.

The chain joins TRBV3-1 (or the pseudogene TRBV3-2) to TRBJ1-4; weak D call: TRBD1 (5 bases). CDR3 length: 15 residues. V was clipped by 1 base and J by 3 bases, with 9 bases between them. Germline V gene data show CDR1 as LGHDT and CDR2 as YNNKEL (reference sequence). The CDR3 loop reads CASSQVGTANEKLFF. CDR3 DNA sequence: TGTGCCAGCAGCCAAGTAGGGACGGCTAATGAAAAACTGTTTTTT.

V gene TRBV5-4 combines with J gene TRBJ2-2; 9 bases line up with TRBD1. Losses at the gene ends were 3 bases for V and 3 bases for J; bases not matched to a gene: 9. Per germline, CDR1 SGHNT and CDR2 YYREEE (reference sequence). The CDR3 consists of 17 residues. The CDR3 region has the DNA TGTGCCAGCAGCTCGGGACAGGGCGCGCTCTACACCGGGGAGCTGTTTTTT. This translates into CASSSGQGALYTGELFF.

The chain is built from TRBV10-2 and TRBJ1-1; a possible D gene is TRBD1 (6 bases). Trimming removed 6 bases from V and 1 base from J, with 12 bases in between. There are 14 residues in the CDR3. CDR1 and CDR2 from the germline V gene are WSHSY and SAAADI. In DNA, the CDR3 is TGCGCCAGCAGAGGACGGGGGCAGAACACTGAAGCTTTCTTT. Its translation is CASRGRGQNTEAFF.

The chain is built from TRBV7-9 and TRBJ1-1; D is unresolved. This CDR3 contains 15 residues. CDR1 and CDR2 from the germline V gene are SEHNR and FQNEAQ (reference sequence). The V end lost 4 bases, the J end lost 4 bases, and 16 bases lay between the germline ends. CDR3: CASSSWRGSSTEAFF. The CDR3 region has the DNA TGTGCCAGCAGCTCTTGGAGAGGGAGCAGCACTGAAGCTTTCTTT.

This chain connects TRBV15 to TRBJ2-7; TRBD2 might be the D (5 bases). This CDR3 is built from 14 residues. Germline CDR1 and CDR2: LNHNV and YYDKDF (reference sequence). The ends were cut back, 9 bases at V and 7 bases at J, with 22 bases in the middle. For the CDR3, the DNA is TGTGCCACTACCTCTACGGCATCATCGGGGGAGCAGTACTTC. This encodes CATTSTASSGEQYF.

The chain couples TRBV18 to TRBJ2-3, with 13 nucleotides matching TRBD2. Germline V gene data show CDR1 as KGHSH and CDR2 as LQKENI. V shed 1 base and J 2 bases; nucleotides not matched to a gene: 9. The CDR3 length is 19 residues. The CDR3 coding sequence is TGTGCCAGCTCACCACAAACTAGCGGGAGGGCCCCGATCACAGATACGCAGTATTTT. Protein sequence: CASSPQTSGRAPITDTQYF.

CDR3: CASSLGQGLEAFF. The CDR3 DNA follows: TGTGCCAGCAGCCTAGGACAGGGACTAGAAGCTTTCTTT. The chain has TRBV11-2 and TRBJ1-1, with 8 bases identical to TRBD1. The CDR3 sequence is 13 residues long. CDR1 and CDR2 (germline): SGHAT, FQNNGV. The trim removed 5 bases at V and 8 bases at J, leaving 7 bases unmatched.

The chain uses TRBV18 and TRBJ1-4; no definite D call. The CDR3 has 13 residues. CDR1 is KGHSH and CDR2 is LQKENI in the germline V gene. Trimming took off 4 bases at V and 8 bases at J, with 11 bases between the two ends. The CDR3 DNA is TGTGCCAGCTCACAAGGATTTGGGGAAAAACTGTTTTTT. Protein product: CASSQGFGEKLFF.

This chain connects TRBV7-2 to TRBJ2-7, with TRBD2 matching 9 bases. The CDR3 spans 16 residues. CDR1 is SGHTA, CDR2 FQGNSA, per germline. Germline trimming cut 1 base from V and 5 bases from J; bases unmatched to any gene: 9. The CDR3 bases are TGTGCCAGCAGCTTAGAGCGAGCGGGGGGCCGGAACGAGCAGTACTTC. This gives the protein CASSLERAGGRNEQYF.

The V gene is TRBV4-1, the J gene TRBJ1-1; 10 bases align to TRBD1. Looked up from germline, CDR1 is MGHRA and CDR2 is YSYEKL. The CDR3 loop spans 14 amino acids. Trimming cost V 4 bases and J 6 bases; bases outside gene matches: 5. The CDR3 spells CASSPGQGLAEAFF. In DNA form, the CDR3 reads TGCGCCAGCAGCCCGGGACAGGGGTTAGCTGAAGCTTTCTTT.

The chain couples TRBV5-5 to TRBJ1-3, with 8 positions matching TRBD1. CDR1 is SGHKS and CDR2 is YYEKEE in the germline V gene (reference sequence). The CDR3 totals 15 residues. The junction had 6 bases not matched to a gene; V was cut back by 5 bases and J by 2 bases. The DNA of the CDR3 is TGTGCCAGCAGTGAAACAGGGGGAACTGGAAACACCATATATTTT. Amino acid sequence: CASSETGGTGNTIYF. The complete variable domain, with remaining parts taken from reference TRBV5-5 and TRBJ1-3, reads DAGVTQSPTHLIKTRGQQVTLRCSPISGHKSVSWYQQVLGQGPQFIFQYYEKEERGRGNFPDRFSARQFPNYSSELNVNALLLGDSALYLCASSETGGTGNTIYFGEGSWLTVV.

The V call is TRBV2, the J call TRBJ1-1, with a tentative D call TRBD1 (6 bases). Trimming took 6 bases from V and 7 from J, leaving 9 bases between them. Germline V gene sequence: CDR1 SNHLY, CDR2 FYNNEI. This CDR3 is built from 11 residues. In DNA form, the CDR3 reads TGTGCCAGCAGCGTGACAGGTGAAGCTTTCTTT. Encoded protein: CASSVTGEAFF.

The gene calls are TRBV7-8 and TRBJ2-7, with D possibly being TRBD1 or TRBD2 (6 bases each). Trimming removed 5 bases from V and 6 bases from J, with 20 bases in between. The CDR3 consists of 15 residues. Germline V gene data show CDR1 as SGHVS and CDR2 as FQNEAQ. CDR3 sequence: CASSLRDLGGTEQYF. The CDR3 DNA reads as TGTGCCAGCAGCCTTCGGGACCTGGGGGGCACCGAGCAGTACTTC.

This chain joins TRBV27 and TRBJ1-1, with 8 bases fitting TRBD1. Unmatched junction bases numbered 10, after V lost 2 bases and J lost 11 bases. The CDR3 length is 14 residues. CDR1 MNHEY and CDR2 SMNVEV come from the germline V gene (reference sequence). CDR3 sequence: CASSLEPNRGDAFF. CDR3 sequence (DNA): TGTGCCAGCAGTTTAGAGCCCAACAGGGGGGACGCTTTCTTT.

This rearrangement joins TRBV7-2 to TRBJ1-5, with D tentatively TRBD1 (6 bases). The germline gives CDR1 SGHTA, CDR2 FQGNSA. The CDR3 is 15 amino acids. V lost 1 base and J lost 3, with 10 bases in between. Here the CDR3 reads CASSLVAGANQPQHF. The CDR3 DNA follows: TGTGCCAGCAGCTTAGTGGCAGGGGCCAATCAGCCCCAGCATTTT.

The V gene is TRBV5-1, the J gene TRBJ2-3, with D perhaps matching TRBD1 (6 bases). The CDR3 sequence is 16 residues long. The germline CDR1 and CDR2 sequences are SGHRS and YFSETQ. The V gene lost 2 bases and the J gene lost 5 bases, with 18 bases spanning the gap. The CDR3 DNA is TGCGCCAGCAGCTTCTATGTTCTGGGGGCTGGAGATACGCAGTATTTT. It yields the protein CASSFYVLGAGDTQYF. Drawing the rest from reference TRBV5-1 and TRBJ2-3, the complete variable domain is KAGVTQTPRYLIKTRGQQVTLSCSPISGHRSVSWYQQTPGQGLQFLFEYFSETQRNKGNFPGRFSGRQFSNSRSEMNVSTLELGDSALYLCASSFYVLGAGDTQYFGPGTRLTVL.

The chain uses TRBV18 and TRBJ1-3; D unresolved. The CDR3 covers 16 residues. The germline V gene has CDR1 KGHSH and CDR2 LQKENI. The V end was cut by 3 bases, the J end by 1 base, with 13 bases between. The chain's CDR3 is CASSPYPDISGNTIYF. The CDR3 nucleotides read TGTGCCAGCTCACCTTACCCAGACATATCTGGAAACACCATATATTTT.

J is TRBJ2-2 and V is TRBV19; D may correspond to TRBD1 or TRBD2 (5 bases each). Germline V gene sequence: CDR1 LNHDA, CDR2 SQIVND (reference sequence). The CDR3 is 16 amino acids. V lost 9 bases and J 7 bases, leaving 24 bases between the germline ends. CDR3 loop: CASALLKGVAGGELFF. In DNA, the CDR3 is TGTGCCAGCGCCCTCTTGAAAGGGGTCGCGGGCGGGGAGCTGTTTTTT.

The rearrangement uses TRBV24-1 and TRBJ2-1; D not resolved. This CDR3 has 12 residues. Deletions cut 3 bases from V and 6 bases from J, with 5 bases between. From germline, CDR1 is KGHDR and CDR2 SFDVKD. CDR3 DNA: TGTGCCACCAGTGATACGCTCAATGAGCAGTTCTTC. Its translation is CATSDTLNEQFF.

V and J are TRBV7-9 and TRBJ1-2; TRBD1 matches 12 bases. Germline lookup yields CDR1 SEHNR and CDR2 FQNEAQ (reference sequence). The CDR3 is 15 residues long. J gave up 5 bases and V 5 bases, and 6 bases lay outside the gene matches. The DNA for the CDR3 is TGTGCCAGCAGCGGCGGGGACAGGGGGCTATATGGCTACACCTTC. As protein: CASSGGDRGLYGYTF.